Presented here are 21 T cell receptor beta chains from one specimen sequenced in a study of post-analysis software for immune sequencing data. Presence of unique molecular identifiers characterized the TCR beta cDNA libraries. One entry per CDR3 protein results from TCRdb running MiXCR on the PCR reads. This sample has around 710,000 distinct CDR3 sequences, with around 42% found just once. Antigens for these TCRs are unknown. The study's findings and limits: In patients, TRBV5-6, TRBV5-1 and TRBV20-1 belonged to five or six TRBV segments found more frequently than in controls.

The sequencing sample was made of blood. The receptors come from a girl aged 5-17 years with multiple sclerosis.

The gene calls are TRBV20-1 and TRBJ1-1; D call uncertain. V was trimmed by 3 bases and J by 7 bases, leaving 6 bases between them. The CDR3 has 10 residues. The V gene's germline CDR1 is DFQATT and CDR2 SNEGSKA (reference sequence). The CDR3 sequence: CSASIIEAFF. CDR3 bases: TGCAGTGCTAGTATAATTGAAGCTTTCTTT.

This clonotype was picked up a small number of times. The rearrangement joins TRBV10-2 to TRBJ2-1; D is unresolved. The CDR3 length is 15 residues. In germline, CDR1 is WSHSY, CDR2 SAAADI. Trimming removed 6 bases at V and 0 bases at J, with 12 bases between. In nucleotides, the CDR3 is TGCGCCAGCAGCCCCCCCAAGGGCTCCTACAATGAGCAGTTCTTC. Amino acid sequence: CASSPPKGSYNEQFF.

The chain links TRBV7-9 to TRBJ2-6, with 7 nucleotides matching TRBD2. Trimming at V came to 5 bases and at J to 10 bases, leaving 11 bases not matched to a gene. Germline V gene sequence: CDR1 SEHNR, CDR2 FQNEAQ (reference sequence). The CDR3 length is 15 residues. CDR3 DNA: TGTGCCAGCAGCGAACTCCCGGGGGGACGGAACGTCCTGACTTTC. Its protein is CASSELPGGRNVLTF.

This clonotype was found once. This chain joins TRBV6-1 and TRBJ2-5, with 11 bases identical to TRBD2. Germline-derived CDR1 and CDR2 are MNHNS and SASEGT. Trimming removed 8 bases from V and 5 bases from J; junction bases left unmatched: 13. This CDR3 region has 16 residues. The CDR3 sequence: CASLSGRGSYEETQYF. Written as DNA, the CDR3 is TGTGCCAGCCTTAGCGGGAGGGGCTCGTATGAGGAGACCCAGTACTTC.

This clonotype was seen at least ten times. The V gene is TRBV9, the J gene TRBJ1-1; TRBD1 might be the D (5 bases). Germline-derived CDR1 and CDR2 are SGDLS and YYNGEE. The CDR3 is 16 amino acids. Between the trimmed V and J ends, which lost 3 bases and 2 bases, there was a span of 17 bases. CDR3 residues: CASSASPQGPNTEAFF. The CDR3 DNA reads TGTGCCAGCAGCGCCTCCCCTCAGGGCCCCAACACTGAAGCTTTCTTT. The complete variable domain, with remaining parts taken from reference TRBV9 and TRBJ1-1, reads DSGVTQTPKHLITATGQRVTLRCSPRSGDLSVYWYQQSLDQGLQFLIQYYNGEERAKGNILERFSAQQFPDLHSELNLSSLELGDSALYFCASSASPQGPNTEAFFGQGTRLTVV.

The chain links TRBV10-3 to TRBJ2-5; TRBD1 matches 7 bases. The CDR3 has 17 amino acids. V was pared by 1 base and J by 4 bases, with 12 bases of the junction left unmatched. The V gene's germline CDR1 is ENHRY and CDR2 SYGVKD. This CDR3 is CAISELKGAGKRETQYF. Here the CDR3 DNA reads TGTGCCATCAGTGAGTTGAAGGGGGCAGGCAAACGAGAGACCCAGTACTTC.

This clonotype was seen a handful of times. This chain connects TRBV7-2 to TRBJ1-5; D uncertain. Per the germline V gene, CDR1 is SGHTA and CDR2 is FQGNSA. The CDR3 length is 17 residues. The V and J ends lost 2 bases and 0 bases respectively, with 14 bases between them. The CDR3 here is CASSLNFRPISNQPQHF. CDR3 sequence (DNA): TGTGCCAGCAGCTTAAACTTTAGGCCGATTAGCAATCAGCCCCAGCATTTT.

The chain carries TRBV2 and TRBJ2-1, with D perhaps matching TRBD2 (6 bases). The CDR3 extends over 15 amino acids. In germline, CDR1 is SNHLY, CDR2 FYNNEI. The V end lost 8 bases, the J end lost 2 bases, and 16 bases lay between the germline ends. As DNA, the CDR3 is TGTGCCAGCGGTGGGGAGGTAGCGGCCTACAATGAGCAGTTCTTC. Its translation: CASGGEVAAYNEQFF.

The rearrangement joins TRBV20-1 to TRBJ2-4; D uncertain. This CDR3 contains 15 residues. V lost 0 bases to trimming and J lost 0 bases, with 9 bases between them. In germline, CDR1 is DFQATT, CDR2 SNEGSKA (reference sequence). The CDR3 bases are TGCAGTGCTAGAGAGGGCGCTCTAGCCAAAAACATTCAGTACTTC. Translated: CSAREGALAKNIQYF.

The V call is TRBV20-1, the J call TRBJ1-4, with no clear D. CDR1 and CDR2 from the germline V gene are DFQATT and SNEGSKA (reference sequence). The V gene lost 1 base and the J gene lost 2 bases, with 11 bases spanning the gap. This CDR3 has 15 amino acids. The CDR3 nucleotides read TGCAGTGCTAGAGGCGAGGAGGGCACTAATGAAAAACTGTTTTTT. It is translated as CSARGEEGTNEKLFF.

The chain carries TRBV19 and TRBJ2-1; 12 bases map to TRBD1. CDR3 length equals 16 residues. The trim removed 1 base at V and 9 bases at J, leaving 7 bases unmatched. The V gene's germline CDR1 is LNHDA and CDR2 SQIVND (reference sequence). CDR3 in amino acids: CASSIGLGTGGSEQFF. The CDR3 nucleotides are TGTGCCAGTAGTATAGGGTTGGGGACAGGGGGCAGTGAGCAGTTCTTC.

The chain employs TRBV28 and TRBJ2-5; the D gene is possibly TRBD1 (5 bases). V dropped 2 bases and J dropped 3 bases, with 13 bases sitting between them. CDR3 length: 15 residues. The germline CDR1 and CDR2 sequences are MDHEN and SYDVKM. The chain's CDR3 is CASSLNLQAKETQYF. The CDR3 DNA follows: TGTGCCAGCAGTTTAAATCTACAGGCAAAAGAGACCCAGTACTTC. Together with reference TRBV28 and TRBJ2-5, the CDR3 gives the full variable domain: DVKVTQSSRYLVKRTGEKVFLECVQDMDHENMFWYRQDPGLGLRLIYFSYDVKMKEKGDIPEGYSVSREKKERFSLILESASTNQTSMYLCASSLNLQAKETQYFGPGTRLLVL.

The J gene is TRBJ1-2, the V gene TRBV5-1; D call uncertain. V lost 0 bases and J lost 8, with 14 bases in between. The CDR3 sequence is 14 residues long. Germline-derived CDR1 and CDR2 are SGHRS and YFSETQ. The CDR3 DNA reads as TGCGCCAGCAGCTTGGCCGATCATCTGAGAGGCTACACCTTC. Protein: CASSLADHLRGYTF.

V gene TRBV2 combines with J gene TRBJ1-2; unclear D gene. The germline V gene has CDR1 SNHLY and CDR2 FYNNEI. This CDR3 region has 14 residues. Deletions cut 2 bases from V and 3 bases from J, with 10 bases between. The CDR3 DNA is TGTGCCAGCAGTGAATCTAGTTTCTACTATGGCTACACCTTC. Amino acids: CASSESSFYYGYTF.

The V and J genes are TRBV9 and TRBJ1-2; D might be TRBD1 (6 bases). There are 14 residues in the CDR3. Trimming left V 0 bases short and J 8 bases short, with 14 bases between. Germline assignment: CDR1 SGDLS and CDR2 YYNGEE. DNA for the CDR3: TGTGCCAGCAGCGTAGGGGGGCAATTGCGGGGCTACACCTTC. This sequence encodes CASSVGGQLRGYTF.

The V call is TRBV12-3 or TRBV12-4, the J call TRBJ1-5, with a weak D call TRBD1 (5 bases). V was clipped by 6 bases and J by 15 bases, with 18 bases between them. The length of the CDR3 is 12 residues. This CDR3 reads CASSPGTSGPHF. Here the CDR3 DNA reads TGTGCCAGCAGCCCTGGGACCTCGGGCCCGCATTTT.

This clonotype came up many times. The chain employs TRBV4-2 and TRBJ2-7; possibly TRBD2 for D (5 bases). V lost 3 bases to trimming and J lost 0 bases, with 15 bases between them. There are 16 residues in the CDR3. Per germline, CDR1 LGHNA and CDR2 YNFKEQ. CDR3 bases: TGTGCCAGCAGCCACCAGGAGGCTGATAGCTCCTACGAGCAGTACTTC. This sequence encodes CASSHQEADSSYEQYF.

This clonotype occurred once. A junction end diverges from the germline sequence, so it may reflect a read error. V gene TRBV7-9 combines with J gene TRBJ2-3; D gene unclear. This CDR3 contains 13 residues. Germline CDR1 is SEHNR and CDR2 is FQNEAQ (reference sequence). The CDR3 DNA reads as TGTGCCAGCAGCTCTCTCGACGCAGATATGCAGTATTTT. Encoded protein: CASSSLDADMQYF.

The CDR3 DNA is TGTGCCAGCAGTGGGGGAACCGGCACAGATACGCAGTATTTT. It codes for CASSGGTGTDTQYF. The V call is TRBV12-3 or TRBV12-4, the J call TRBJ2-3; D possibly uses TRBD1 or TRBD2 (5 bases each). CDR3 length: 14 residues. V lost 5 bases and J 1 base, leaving 10 bases between the germline ends.

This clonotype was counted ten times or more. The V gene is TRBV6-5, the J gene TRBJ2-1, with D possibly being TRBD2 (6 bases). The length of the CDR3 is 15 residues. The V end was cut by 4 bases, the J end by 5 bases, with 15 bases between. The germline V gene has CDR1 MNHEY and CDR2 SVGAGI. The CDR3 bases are TGTGCCAGCAGTTCCTTCCGGGAGAGGGACAATGAGCAGTTCTTC. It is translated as CASSSFRERDNEQFF.

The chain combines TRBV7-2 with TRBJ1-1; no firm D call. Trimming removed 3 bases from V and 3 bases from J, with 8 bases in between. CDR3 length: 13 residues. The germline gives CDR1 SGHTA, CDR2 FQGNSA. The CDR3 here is CASSFWTDTEAFF. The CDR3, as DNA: TGTGCCAGCAGCTTCTGGACGGACACTGAAGCTTTCTTT. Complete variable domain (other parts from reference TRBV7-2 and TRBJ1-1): GAGVSQSPSNKVTEKGKDVELRCDPISGHTALYWYRQSLGQGLEFLIYFQGNSAPDKSGLPSDRFSAERTGGSVSTLTIQRTQQEDSAVYLCASSFWTDTEAFFGQGTRLTVV.